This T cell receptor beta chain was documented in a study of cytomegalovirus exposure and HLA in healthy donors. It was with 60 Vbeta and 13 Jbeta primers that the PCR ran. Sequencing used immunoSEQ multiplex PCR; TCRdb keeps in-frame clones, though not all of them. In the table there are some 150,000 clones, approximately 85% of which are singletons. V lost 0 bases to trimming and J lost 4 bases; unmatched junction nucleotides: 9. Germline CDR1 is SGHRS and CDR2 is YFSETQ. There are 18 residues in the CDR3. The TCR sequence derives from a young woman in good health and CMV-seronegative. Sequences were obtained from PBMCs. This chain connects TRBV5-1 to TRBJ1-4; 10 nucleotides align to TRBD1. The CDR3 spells CASSLDPGTGVINEKLFF. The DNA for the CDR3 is TGCGCCAGCAGCTTGGACCCCGGGACAGGGGTTATTAATGAAAAACTGTTTTTT.